This T cell receptor (beta chain) derives from a study of cytomegalovirus exposure and HLA in healthy donors. The PCR ran on 60 Vbeta and 13 Jbeta primers. Using immunoSEQ multiplex PCR, the repertoire was profiled, and TCRdb retains in-frame clones only, with some absent. The sample lists 45,000 to 65,000 clones, about three quarters seen once, with 2.5% to 3% in the top ten. This CDR3 has 15 amino acids. Germline V gene sequence: CDR1 MNHEY, CDR2 SVGAGI. Trimming shortened V by 0 bases and J by 5 bases, and 11 bases separated the two germline ends. The clonotype was recovered from a man younger than 30 in good health and CMV-seronegative. The rearrangement links TRBV6-5 to TRBJ1-5; maybe TRBD1 (6 bases). Sequencing was carried out using PBMCs. In DNA form, the CDR3 reads TGTGCCAGCAGTTACTCGCGGGGGGGCCATCAGCCCCAGCATTTT. Translating it yields CASSYSRGGHQPQHF.